This TCR beta chain was identified during a study of blood T cell repertoires in COVID-19. Turning to the study itself: Samples taken during acute and convalescent COVID-19 were collected in the United States, Italy and Spain. Sample material is recorded as cDNA or gDNA derived from T cells, B-cell-depleted T cells, or PBMCs.

Per the original methods: It was from reference gene primer amplification that nucleated cell counts were estimated. The protocol was immunoSEQ multiplex PCR, while the TCRdb copy is restricted to in-frame clones and leaves out a portion. V and J calls and clone size follow that table, whereas D and trimming were derived from the DNA. The sample shows under 200,000 clones, about 82% of them seen only once. From germline, CDR1 is SGDLS and CDR2 YYNGEE. The length of the CDR3 is 14 residues. The V end was cut by 1 base, the J end by 5 bases, with 12 bases between. This TCR came from an older man with active or convalescent COVID-19. This chain joins TRBV9 and TRBJ1-2, with D tentatively TRBD1 (5 bases). Sequenced material: peripheral blood. The CDR3 coding sequence is TGTGCCAGCAGCGTAAGCAGGGTAGGGTATGGCTACACCTTC. Translation gives CASSVSRVGYGYTF.